A selection of T cell receptor beta chains follows, all from one sample in a study of blood T cell repertoires in COVID-19. Data came from immunoSEQ multiplex PCR; TCRdb stores just in-frame clones and leaves some out. The sample has some 40,000 clones, about 80% seen once. The source material was peripheral blood. These receptor sequences come from an elderly man with active or convalescent COVID-19. Both conserved end residues are part of each CDR3. D genes are given only for firm matches. Size is omitted from some rows. Given values are once, few, many or a class for expanded clones.

TRBD2	TRBJ2-7	.	TRBV7-2	CASSYKGPSGVSSYEQYF	TGTGCCAGCAGCTACAAAGGCCCTAGCGGGGTAAGCTCCTACGAGCAGTACTTC
.	TRBJ1-5	.	TRBV2	CASGRAGGDQPQHF	TGTGCCAGCGGCCGCGCAGGAGGGGATCAGCCCCAGCATTTT
TRBD2	TRBJ2-1	.	TRBV28	CASSQPGLAHNEQFF	TGTGCCAGCAGTCAACCGGGACTAGCCCACAATGAGCAGTTCTTC
.	TRBJ1-6	.	TRBV6-5	CASSYGSEPQGKPLHF	TGTGCCAGCAGTTATGGGTCCGAGCCTCAGGGAAAACCCCTCCACTTT
.	TRBJ2-2	few	TRBV28	CASSPPYGNTGELFF	TGTGCCAGCAGTCCCCCCTACGGGAACACCGGGGAGCTGTTTTTT
.	TRBJ1-5	.	TRBV3-1/TRBV3-2	CASSQDPQGNQPQHF	TGTGCCAGCAGCCAAGACCCACAGGGCAATCAGCCCCAGCATTTT
TRBD1	TRBJ1-1	.	TRBV19	CASSTDRANTEAFF	TGTGCCAGTAGTACCGACAGGGCTAACACTGAAGCTTTCTTT
TRBD2	TRBJ2-5	.	TRBV7-3	CASSPWGGETQYF	TGTGCCAGCAGCCCCTGGGGAGGGGAGACCCAGTACTTC
.	TRBJ2-7	.	TRBV7-9	CASSPRGKPGEQYF	TGTGCCAGCAGCCCCCGGGGGAAGCCCGGCGAGCAGTACTTC
.	TRBJ2-2	.	TRBV7-3	CASSLGLGNTGELFF	TGTGCCAGCAGCTTAGGCCTAGGGAACACCGGGGAGCTGTTTTTT
.	TRBJ1-5	.	TRBV24-1	CATSAKSSNQPQHF	TGTGCCACCAGTGCCAAGAGCTCCAATCAGCCCCAGCATTTT
TRBD2	TRBJ2-5	once	TRBV5-1	CASSKRDLAGAETQYF	TGCGCCAGCAGCAAACGAGATCTAGCGGGAGCGGAGACCCAGTACTTC
.	TRBJ1-1	.	TRBV6-5	CASSYLREGTEAFF	TGTGCCAGCAGTTATTTGAGGGAGGGCACTGAAGCTTTCTTT
TRBD2	TRBJ2-7	few	TRBV5-6	CASSSGLASYEQYF	TGTGCCAGCAGCTCGGGACTAGCCTCCTACGAGCAGTACTTC
TRBD1	TRBJ1-5	.	TRBV6-5	CASSSGTGSNQPQHF	TGTGCCAGCAGTTCCGGGACAGGTAGCAATCAGCCCCAGCATTTT
TRBD2	TRBJ2-7	.	TRBV5-4	CASSFSSGRAGEQYF	TGTGCCAGCAGCTTCTCGAGCGGGAGGGCTGGAGAGCAGTACTTC
TRBD1	TRBJ1-3	.	TRBV5-1	CASSSTGTGGSSGNTIYF	TGCGCCAGCAGCTCCACCGGGACAGGGGGTAGCTCTGGAAACACCATATATTTT
.	TRBJ2-2	.	TRBV6-5	CASSYSSRFTGELFF	TGTGCCAGCAGTTACTCATCACGGTTCACCGGGGAGCTGTTTTTT
TRBD1	TRBJ2-7	.	TRBV7-9	CASSLEGQGARNEQYF	TGTGCCAGCAGCTTAGAAGGGCAGGGGGCAAGGAACGAGCAGTACTTC
TRBD2	TRBJ2-1	.	TRBV9	CASSPTAGNEQFF	TGTGCCAGCAGCCCCACAGCGGGAAATGAGCAGTTCTTC
.	TRBJ2-2	few	TRBV7-9	CASSPDREVFGELFF	TGTGCCAGCAGTCCCGACAGGGAGGTTTTCGGGGAGCTGTTTTTT
.	TRBJ1-2	.	TRBV2	CASTTNNYGYTF	TGTGCCAGCACCACAAATAACTATGGCTACACCTTC
.	TRBJ2-2	.	TRBV11-2	CASSLGIIAGELFF	TGTGCCAGCAGCTTAGGGATTATAGCGGGGGAGCTGTTTTTT
TRBD1	TRBJ2-5	.	TRBV7-9	CASSPGQGGNQETQYF	TGTGCCAGCAGCCCAGGACAGGGGGGGAACCAAGAGACCCAGTACTTC
TRBD1	TRBJ2-5	once	TRBV28	CASSTGQGAETQYF	TGTGCCAGCAGTACCGGACAGGGAGCCGAGACCCAGTACTTC
.	TRBJ1-2	once	TRBV7-9	CASSQGFDGDPYGYTF	TGTGCCAGCAGCCAGGGGTTCGACGGGGACCCTTATGGCTACACCTTC
.	TRBJ1-2	.	TRBV1	CTSSQEGRVAGYTF	TGCACCAGCAGCCAAGAGGGCAGGGTCGCCGGCTACACCTTC
.	TRBJ1-6	.	TRBV25-1	CASSDSALYNSPLHF	TGTGCCAGCAGTGACAGTGCCCTCTATAATTCACCCCTCCACTTT
.	TRBJ2-3	.	TRBV6-1	CASSERTPSTDTQYF	TGTGCCAGCAGTGAACGGACACCGAGCACAGATACGCAGTATTTT
TRBD1	TRBJ2-5	.	TRBV4-1	CASSHPRQGQETQYF	TGCGCCAGCAGCCATCCGAGACAGGGCCAAGAGACCCAGTACTTC
.	TRBJ2-3	.	TRBV3-1/TRBV3-2	CASSQKHGFTDTQYF	TGTGCCAGCAGCCAAAAACACGGGTTCACAGATACGCAGTATTTT
.	TRBJ2-7	.	TRBV19	CASSMAADYEQYF	TGTGCCAGTAGTATGGCGGCAGACTACGAGCAGTACTTC
.	TRBJ1-4	.	TRBV5-6	CASNGTWVEKLFF	TGTGCCAGCAACGGGACATGGGTTGAAAAACTGTTTTTT
TRBD1	TRBJ1-1	.	TRBV6-5	CASSYSSGQGFQLNF	TGTGCCAGCAGTTACTCATCGGGACAGGGCTTCCAACTGAACTTT
TRBD2	TRBJ2-1	.	TRBV7-9	CASSRGGGALEQFF	TGTGCCAGCAGTCGAGGCGGGGGGGCCTTGGAGCAGTTCTTC
.	TRBJ1-3	.	TRBV28	CASVAPNSGNTIYF	TGTGCCTCCGTGGCCCCAAACTCTGGAAACACCATATATTTT
.	TRBJ2-7	.	TRBV11-2	CASSSAGTNREQYF	TGTGCCAGCAGCTCCGCCGGGACAAACCGCGAGCAGTACTTC
.	TRBJ1-6	.	TRBV5-1	CASSLSTTYNSPLHF	TGCGCCAGCAGCTTGTCCACAACCTATAATTCACCCCTCCACTTT
TRBD2	TRBJ2-5	few	TRBV6-1	CASSDSGTGTQYF	TGTGCCAGCAGTGATAGCGGGACGGGGACCCAGTACTTC
TRBD1	TRBJ1-4	.	TRBV6-5	CASNRDRDGEKLFF	TGTGCCAGCAACCGGGACAGGGACGGTGAAAAACTGTTTTTT
.	TRBJ2-3	.	TRBV11-2	CASSLSAGGPFTDTQYF	TGTGCCAGCAGCTTGTCGGCCGGGGGGCCTTTCACAGATACGCAGTATTTT
TRBD1	TRBJ1-6	once	TRBV19	CASRKGTADSPLHF	TGTGCCAGTCGGAAGGGGACAGCCGATTCACCCCTCCACTTT
.	TRBJ2-4	.	TRBV6-4	CASSEGRVAKNIQYF	TGTGCCAGCAGTGAGGGCAGAGTAGCCAAAAACATTCAGTACTTC
TRBD1	TRBJ1-2	.	TRBV6-2/TRBV6-3	CASSSRGTGAGYTF	TGTGCCAGCAGTTCCCGAGGGACAGGGGCGGGCTACACCTTC
.	TRBJ1-3	.	TRBV7-2	CASSLEGHHSGNTIYF	TGTGCCAGCAGCTTAGAGGGGCACCACTCTGGAAACACCATATATTTT
TRBD2	TRBJ2-7	.	TRBV4-1	CASSQPPGLAGGPDYEQYF	TGCGCCAGCAGCCAGCCCCCGGGACTAGCGGGAGGGCCTGACTACGAGCAGTACTTC
.	TRBJ2-5	few	TRBV24-1	CATSDFGQPSQETQYF	TGTGCCACCAGTGATTTTGGGCAGCCTTCCCAAGAGACCCAGTACTTC
TRBD2	TRBJ2-1	.	TRBV24-1	CATSDSSGGNNEQFF	TGTGCCACCAGTGATAGCAGCGGGGGGAACAATGAGCAGTTCTTC
.	TRBJ1-6	.	TRBV6-5	CASSWDRGSSPLHF	TGTGCCAGCAGTTGGGACCGGGGGAGTTCACCCCTCCACTTT
TRBD2	TRBJ2-7	.	TRBV18	CASSPQGGSVYEQYF	TGTGCCAGCTCACCACAGGGCGGGAGTGTCTACGAGCAGTACTTC
TRBD1	TRBJ2-5	.	TRBV7-8	CASSPPGTGALGTQYF	TGTGCCAGCAGCCCCCCCGGGACAGGGGCCCTGGGGACCCAGTACTTC
TRBD1	TRBJ2-7	.	TRBV9	CASSGTGAGEQYF	TGTGCCAGCAGCGGGACAGGGGCCGGCGAGCAGTACTTC
TRBD2	TRBJ2-7	.	TRBV27	CASSPPPTSGPLRSYEQYF	TGTGCCAGCAGCCCACCTCCGACTAGCGGCCCCCTTCGTTCCTACGAGCAGTACTTC
.	TRBJ1-1	.	TRBV19	CASSLLGGVENTEAFF	TGTGCCAGTAGTCTATTAGGCGGGGTAGAGAACACTGAAGCTTTCTTT
.	TRBJ1-5	.	TRBV9	CASHNQPQHF	TGTGCCAGCCATAATCAGCCCCAGCATTTT
TRBD2	TRBJ2-6	.	TRBV7-2	CASSPGLAGGSGANVLTF	TGTGCCAGCAGCCCAGGACTAGCGGGAGGGTCTGGGGCCAACGTCCTGACTTTC
TRBD1	TRBJ2-3	.	TRBV19	CASNTGTVLTDTQYF	TGTGCCAGTAACACCGGGACAGTGCTCACAGATACGCAGTATTTT
.	TRBJ1-4	.	TRBV6-1	CASSEVGGVDEKLFF	TGTGCCAGCAGTGAAGTCGGGGGAGTTGATGAAAAACTGTTTTTT